This is a list of T cell receptor beta chains from one sample in a study of cytomegalovirus exposure and HLA in healthy donors. This table comes from immunoSEQ multiplex PCR, and its TCRdb copy is limited to in-frame clones, with some not included. The data hold more than 85,000 clones, with about 12% observed a single time. The sequenced sample consisted of PBMCs. Receptors originate from a man aged 35 to 55 in good health and CMV-seropositive. Each CDR3 is given with its conserved first and last residue. D genes are given only for firm matches. Rows give clone size only sometimes, using once, few, many, or a class for an expanded clone.

cdr3_aa cdr3_nt clone_size j_call d_call v_call
CASSSGGQGGETQYF TGCGCCAGCAGCTCGGGGGGGCAGGGAGGAGAGACCCAGTACTTC - TRBJ2-5 TRBD2 TRBV5-1
CASSLPTATNEKLFF TGCGCCAGCAGCCTCCCGACAGCAACTAATGAAAAACTGTTTTTT few TRBJ1-4 - TRBV4-1
CASSEYVDTIYF TGCGCCAGCAGTGAGTATGTAGACACCATATATTTT - TRBJ1-3 - TRBV10-1
CASSGRGQRTSYEQYF TGTGCCAGCAGTGGCCGTGGACAGCGGACCTCCTACGAGCAGTACTTC - TRBJ2-7 - TRBV27
CASSVGGATQIYEQYF TGTGCCAGCAGCGTAGGCGGCGCCACCCAGATCTACGAGCAGTACTTC - TRBJ2-7 - TRBV9
CASSAPGTVYNEQFF TGTGCCAGCAGCGCCCCCGGGACTGTTTACAATGAGCAGTTCTTC - TRBJ2-1 - TRBV9
CASSINRGKETQYF TGTGCCAGTAGTATAAACAGGGGGAAAGAGACCCAGTACTTC - TRBJ2-5 TRBD1 TRBV19
CASSSPMRGTEAFF TGTGCCAGCAGTTCGCCTATGAGAGGGACTGAAGCTTTCTTT few TRBJ1-1 - TRBV27
CASSSTPRGVGGYTF TGTGCCAGCAGTTCGACCCCCAGGGGAGTGGGTGGCTACACCTTC - TRBJ1-2 - TRBV27
CASGPARESAGELFF TGTGCCAGCGGGCCCGCGCGGGAGAGTGCCGGGGAGCTGTTTTTT - TRBJ2-2 TRBD2 TRBV28
CASSPSPGTGGAGYTF TGTGCCAGCTCACCATCCCCCGGGACAGGGGGCGCGGGCTACACCTTC few TRBJ1-2 TRBD1 TRBV18